The clone carrying this T cell receptor (beta chain) was seen once. Its specificity is unknown. The CDR3 covers 16 residues. Germline V gives CDR1 MGHRA, CDR2 YSYEKL. Losses at the gene ends were 0 bases for V and 7 bases for J; bases not matched to a gene: 7. The data stem from a study of identifying expanded T cells in peripheral blood. Study results and caveats: Over approximately two and four weeks, about 16 and 20 clones changed, versus approximately 1.1 between replicates. Variance in clone template counts between approximately two-week samples significantly increased with total template count across all healthy donors.

No infections or other immune events were documented during collection. Using immunoSEQ multiplex PCR, the repertoire was profiled, and TCRdb retains in-frame clones only, with some absent. The top ten hold around 2.8% of the sample, which has 80,000 to 90,000 clones, about 91% seen once. This receptor was identified in a person between 18 and 69 years old in good health. The V and J genes are TRBV4-1 and TRBJ2-3; 10 positions match TRBD1. The sample comprised blood. CDR3 region: CASSQDLGQGRNTQYF. DNA for the CDR3: TGCGCCAGCAGCCAAGATTTGGGACAGGGGCGAAATACGCAGTATTTT.